Presented here are 11 T cell receptor beta chains from one specimen sequenced in a study of cytotoxic CD8 clonotypes in ibrutinib-treated CLL. The data were produced by immunoSEQ multiplex PCR, yet TCRdb's version contains in-frame clones alone and is incomplete. Of over 14,000 clones listed, around 70% are singletons. Material: PBMCs, obtained before ibrutinib treatment. Receptor source: a human donor with chronic lymphocytic leukemia.

The chain has TRBV5-4 and TRBJ2-7, with 10 bases lining up with TRBD1. Germline V lookup: CDR1 SGHNT, CDR2 YYREEE (reference sequence). CDR3 length: 14 amino acids. Trimming at V came to 0 bases and at J to 7 bases, leaving 4 bases not matched to a gene. DNA of the CDR3: TGTGCCAGCAGCTTGGAGGGACAGGGGAGTGAGCAGTACTTC. Its protein product is CASSLEGQGSEQYF. Combining the CDR3 with reference TRBV5-4 and TRBJ2-7 gives the whole variable domain ETGVTQSPTHLIKTRGQQVTLRCSSQSGHNTVSWYQQALGQGPQFIFQYYREEENGRGNFPPRFSGLQFPNYSSELNVNALELDDSALYLCASSLEGQGSEQYFGPGTRLTVT.

This clone was counted only a few times. The chain carries TRBV6-5 and TRBJ2-5; 9 bases map to TRBD1. V lost 0 bases and J lost 1; bases outside the gene matches: 3. CDR1 MNHEY and CDR2 SVGAGI come from the germline V gene. The CDR3 runs to 16 residues. The CDR3: CASSYSGTGFQETQYF. The CDR3 DNA sequence: TGTGCCAGCAGTTACTCCGGGACAGGGTTCCAAGAGACCCAGTACTTC.

The chain links TRBV7-2 to TRBJ2-1, with a tentative D call TRBD2 (6 bases). The CDR3 totals 16 residues. Germline V gene lookup returns CDR1 SGHTA and CDR2 FQGNSA. Trimming removed 0 bases from V and 0 bases from J, with 9 bases in between. CDR3 loop: CASSLAGLSSYNEQFF. The CDR3 DNA is TGTGCCAGCAGCTTAGCGGGACTTAGCTCCTACAATGAGCAGTTCTTC.

CDR3 in DNA: TGTGCCAGCACGGGGGGGACCCTGGTGGGTGAGCAGTACTTC. Translation gives CASTGGTLVGEQYF. This chain joins TRBV28 and TRBJ2-7, with TRBD2 matching 8 bases. Germline lookup yields CDR1 MDHEN and CDR2 SYDVKM. CDR3 size: 14 residues. V lost 7 bases to trimming and J lost 7 bases; unmatched junction nucleotides: 12.

The V call is TRBV6-5, the J call TRBJ2-5; possibly TRBD1 or TRBD2 for D (5 bases each). Germline-derived CDR1 and CDR2 are MNHEY and SVGAGI. The CDR3 has 14 residues. The V end was cut by 2 bases, the J end by 3 bases, with 10 bases between. CDR3 sequence (DNA): TGTGCCAGCAGTTACGAGCTGGGGGAAGAGACCCAGTACTTC. Protein: CASSYELGEETQYF.

V gene TRBV5-8 combines with J gene TRBJ2-3; 8 nucleotides agree with TRBD1. Germline CDR1 reads SGHTS; CDR2 reads YDEGEE. Trimming removed 0 bases from V and 8 bases from J; junction bases left unmatched: 8. The CDR3 has 15 residues. The CDR3 protein is CASSLGQGAGATQYF. The CDR3 region has the DNA TGTGCCAGCAGCTTGGGGCAGGGGGCCGGGGCTACGCAGTATTTT.

The chain employs TRBV19 and TRBJ2-2; 8 bases line up with TRBD2. V was pared by 6 bases and J by 1 base, with 1 base of the junction left unmatched. CDR1 is LNHDA and CDR2 is SQIVND in the germline V gene (reference sequence). This CDR3 has 14 amino acids. CDR3 protein: CASSTSGNTGELFF. In DNA, the CDR3 is TGTGCCAGTAGCACTAGCGGGAACACCGGGGAGCTGTTTTTT.

J is TRBJ1-2 and V is TRBV7-9, with D tentatively TRBD1 (6 bases). CDR3 length equals 14 residues. Between the trimmed V and J ends, which lost 5 bases and 2 bases, there was a span of 12 bases. Per the germline V gene, CDR1 is SEHNR and CDR2 is FQNEAQ (reference sequence). The CDR3 sequence: CASSHQQGNYGYTF. For the CDR3, the DNA is TGTGCCAGCAGCCACCAACAGGGAAACTATGGCTACACCTTC.

The chain is built from TRBV7-2 and TRBJ2-3; D is perhaps TRBD2 (6 bases). The V and J ends lost 5 bases and 4 bases respectively, with 13 bases between them. The germline V gene has CDR1 SGHTA and CDR2 FQGNSA. CDR3 size: 14 residues. CDR3 amino acids: CASSNRLGPDTQYF. CDR3 bases: TGTGCCAGCAGCAACCGACTAGGGCCAGATACGCAGTATTTT.

The rearrangement joins TRBV28 to TRBJ1-2; D call uncertain. The CDR3 has 16 residues. Germline V gene sequence: CDR1 MDHEN, CDR2 SYDVKM. V lost 5 bases to trimming and J lost 0 bases, with 16 bases between them. This CDR3 reads CASSRGRIHPNYGYTF. The CDR3 DNA reads TGTGCCAGCAGTCGAGGACGGATCCATCCTAACTATGGCTACACCTTC.

V usage is TRBV5-1 and J usage is TRBJ2-7; TRBD1 is a possible D gene (6 bases). Germline values: CDR1 SGHRS, CDR2 YFSETQ. The CDR3 is 13 residues long. V was shortened by 4 bases and J by 2 bases, with 10 bases between the two germline ends. CDR3 nucleotide sequence: TGCGCCAGCAGCACCGGGACAACCTACGAGCAGTACTTC. Residues: CASSTGTTYEQYF.